This TCR beta chain was documented in a study of blood T cell repertoires in COVID-19. Overall study: Researchers got acute and convalescent COVID-19 samples from the United States, Italy and Spain. Nucleic acid was either cDNA or gDNA, and it came from T cells, B-cell-depleted T cells, or PBMCs.

Participant age was roughly 18 to 89 years, and participants resided in roughly 25 US areas. TCRdb's copy holds only in-frame clones and misses some; the assay was immunoSEQ multiplex PCR. The sample includes roughly 150,000 clones, 70% to 85% of them seen just once. This clone has just a few counts. This sequence was found in a woman aged 70-85 years in a cohort exposed to, infected with or recovered from COVID-19 (not recorded which). Sequencing input: PBMCs or T cells enriched from blood (not recorded which).

The CDR3 spells CASSGQGDNSPLHF. DNA of the CDR3: TGTGCCAGCAGCGGACAGGGGGATAATTCACCCCTCCACTTT. V is TRBV2 and J is TRBJ1-6; 10 nucleotides align to TRBD1. Germline values: CDR1 SNHLY, CDR2 FYNNEI. J lost 5 bases, V lost 6 bases, and 1 base had no gene match. The CDR3 covers 14 residues.